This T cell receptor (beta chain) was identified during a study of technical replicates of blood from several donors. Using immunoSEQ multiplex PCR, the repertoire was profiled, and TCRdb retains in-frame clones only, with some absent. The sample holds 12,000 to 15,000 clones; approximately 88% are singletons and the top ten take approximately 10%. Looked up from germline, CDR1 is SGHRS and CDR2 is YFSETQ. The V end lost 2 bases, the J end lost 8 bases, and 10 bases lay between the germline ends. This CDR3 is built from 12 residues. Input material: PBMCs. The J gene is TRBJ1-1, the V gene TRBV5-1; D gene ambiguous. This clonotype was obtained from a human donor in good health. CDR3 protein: CASSLERGEAFF. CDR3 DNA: TGCGCCAGCAGCTTAGAGCGGGGAGAAGCTTTCTTT.